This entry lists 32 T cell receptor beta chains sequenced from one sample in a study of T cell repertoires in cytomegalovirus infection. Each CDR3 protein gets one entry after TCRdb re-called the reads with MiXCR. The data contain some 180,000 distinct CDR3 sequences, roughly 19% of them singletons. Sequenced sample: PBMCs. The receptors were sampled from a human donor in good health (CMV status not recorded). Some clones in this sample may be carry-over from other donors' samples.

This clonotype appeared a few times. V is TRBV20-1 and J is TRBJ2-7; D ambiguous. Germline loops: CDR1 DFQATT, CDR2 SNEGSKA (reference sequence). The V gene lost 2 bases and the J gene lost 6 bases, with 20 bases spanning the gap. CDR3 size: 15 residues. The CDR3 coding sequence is TGCAGTGCTAGAAACCCCGTTAGGGCTAGGACCGAGCAGTACTTC. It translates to CSARNPVRARTEQYF.

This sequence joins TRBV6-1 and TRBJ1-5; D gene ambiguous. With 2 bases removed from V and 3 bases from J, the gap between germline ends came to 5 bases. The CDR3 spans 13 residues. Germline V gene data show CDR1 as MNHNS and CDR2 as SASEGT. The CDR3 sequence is CASSEPPNQPQHF. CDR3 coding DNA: TGTGCCAGCAGTGAACCCCCCAATCAGCCCCAGCATTTT.

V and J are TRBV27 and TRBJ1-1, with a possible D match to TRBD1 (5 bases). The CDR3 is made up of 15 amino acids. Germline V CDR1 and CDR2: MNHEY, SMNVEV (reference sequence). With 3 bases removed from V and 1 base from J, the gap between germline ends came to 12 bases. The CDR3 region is CASSLVGQGNTEAFF. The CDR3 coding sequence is TGTGCCAGCAGTTTGGTAGGGCAGGGGAACACTGAAGCTTTCTTT.

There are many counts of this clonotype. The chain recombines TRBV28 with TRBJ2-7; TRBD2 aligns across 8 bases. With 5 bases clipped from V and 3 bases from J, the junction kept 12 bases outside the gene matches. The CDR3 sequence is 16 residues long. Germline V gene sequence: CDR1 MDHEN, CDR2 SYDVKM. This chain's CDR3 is CASSMLVASGHYEQYF. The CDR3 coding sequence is TGTGCCAGCAGTATGTTGGTGGCTAGCGGGCACTACGAGCAGTACTTC. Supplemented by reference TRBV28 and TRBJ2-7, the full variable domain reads DVKVTQSSRYLVKRTGEKVFLECVQDMDHENMFWYRQDPGLGLRLIYFSYDVKMKEKGDIPEGYSVSREKKERFSLILESASTNQTSMYLCASSMLVASGHYEQYFGPGTRLTVT.

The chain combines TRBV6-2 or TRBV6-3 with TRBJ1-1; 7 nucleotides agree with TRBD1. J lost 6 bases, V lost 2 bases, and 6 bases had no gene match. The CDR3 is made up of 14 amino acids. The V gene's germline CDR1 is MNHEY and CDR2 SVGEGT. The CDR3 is CASSYLGDRPEAFF. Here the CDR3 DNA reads TGTGCCAGCAGTTACCTAGGGGACAGACCTGAAGCTTTCTTT.

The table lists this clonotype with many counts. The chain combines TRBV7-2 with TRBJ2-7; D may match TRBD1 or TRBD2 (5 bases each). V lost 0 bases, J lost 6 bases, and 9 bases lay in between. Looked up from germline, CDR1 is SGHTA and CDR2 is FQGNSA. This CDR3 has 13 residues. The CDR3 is CASSLAYGGEQYF. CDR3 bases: TGTGCCAGCAGCTTAGCGTATGGGGGCGAGCAGTACTTC.

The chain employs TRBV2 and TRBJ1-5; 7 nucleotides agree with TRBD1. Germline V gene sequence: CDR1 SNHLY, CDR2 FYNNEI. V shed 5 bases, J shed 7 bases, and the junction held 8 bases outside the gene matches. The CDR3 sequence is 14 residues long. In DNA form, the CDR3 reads TGTGCCAGCAGTAGTCGACAGGGACCACAGCCCCAGCATTTT. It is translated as CASSSRQGPQPQHF.

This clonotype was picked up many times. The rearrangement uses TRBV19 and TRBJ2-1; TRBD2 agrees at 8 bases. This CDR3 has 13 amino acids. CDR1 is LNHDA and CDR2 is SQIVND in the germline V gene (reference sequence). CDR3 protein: CASTGGPAVEQFF. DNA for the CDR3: TGTGCATCAACGGGGGGGCCGGCTGTTGAGCAGTTCTTC.

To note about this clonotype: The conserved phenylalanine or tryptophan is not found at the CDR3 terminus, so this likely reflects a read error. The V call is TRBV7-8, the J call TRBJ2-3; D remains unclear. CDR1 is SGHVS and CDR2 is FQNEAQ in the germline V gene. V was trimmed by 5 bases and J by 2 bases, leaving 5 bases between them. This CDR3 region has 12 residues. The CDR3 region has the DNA TGTGCCAGCAGCCTAGACACAGATACGCAGTATGTT. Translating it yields CASSLDTDTQYV.

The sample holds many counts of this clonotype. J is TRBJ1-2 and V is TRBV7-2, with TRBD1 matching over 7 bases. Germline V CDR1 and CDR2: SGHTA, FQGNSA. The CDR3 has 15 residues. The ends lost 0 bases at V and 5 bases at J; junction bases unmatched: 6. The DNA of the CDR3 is TGTGCCAGCAGCTTAGCGGCAGGGGGTTGGTATGGCTACACCTTC. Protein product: CASSLAAGGWYGYTF. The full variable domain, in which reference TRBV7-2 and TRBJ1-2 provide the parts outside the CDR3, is GAGVSQSPSNKVTEKGKDVELRCDPISGHTALYWYRQSLGQGLEFLIYFQGNSAPDKSGLPSDRFSAERTGGSVSTLTIQRTQQEDSAVYLCASSLAAGGWYGYTFGSGTRLTVV.

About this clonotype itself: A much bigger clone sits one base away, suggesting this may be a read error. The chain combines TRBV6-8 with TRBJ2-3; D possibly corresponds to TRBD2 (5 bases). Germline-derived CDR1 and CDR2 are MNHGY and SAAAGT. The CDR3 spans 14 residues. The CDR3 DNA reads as TGTGCCAGCACGTGGCGGGTCAGTACAGATATGCAGTATTTT. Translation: CASTWRVSTDMQYF.

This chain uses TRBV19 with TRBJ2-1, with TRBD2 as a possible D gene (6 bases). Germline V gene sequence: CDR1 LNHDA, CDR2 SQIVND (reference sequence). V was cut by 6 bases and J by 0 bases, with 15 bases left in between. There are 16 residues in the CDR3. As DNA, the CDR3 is TGTGCCAGTAGCCAGGATAGCGGTAGCTCCTACAATGAGCAGTTCTTC. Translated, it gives CASSQDSGSSYNEQFF.

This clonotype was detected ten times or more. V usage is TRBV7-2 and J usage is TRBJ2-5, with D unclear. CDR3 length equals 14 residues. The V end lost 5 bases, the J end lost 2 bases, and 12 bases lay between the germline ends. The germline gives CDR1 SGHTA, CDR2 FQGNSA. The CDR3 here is CASSRRTPQETQYF. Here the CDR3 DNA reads TGTGCCAGCAGCCGTCGGACCCCGCAAGAGACCCAGTACTTC.

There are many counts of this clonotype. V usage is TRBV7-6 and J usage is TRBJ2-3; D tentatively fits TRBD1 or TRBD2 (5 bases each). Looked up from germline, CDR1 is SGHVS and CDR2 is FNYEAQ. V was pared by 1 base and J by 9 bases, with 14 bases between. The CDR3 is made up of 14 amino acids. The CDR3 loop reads CASSLEIDSGTQYF. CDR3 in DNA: TGTGCCAGCAGCTTAGAGATCGACAGCGGCACGCAGTATTTT.

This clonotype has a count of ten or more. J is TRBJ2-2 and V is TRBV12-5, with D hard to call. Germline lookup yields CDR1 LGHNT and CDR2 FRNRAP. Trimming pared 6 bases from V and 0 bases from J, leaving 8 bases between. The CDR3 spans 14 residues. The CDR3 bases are TGTGCTAGTGGGGCCGCCGCGAACACCGGGGAGCTGTTTTTT. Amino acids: CASGAAANTGELFF.

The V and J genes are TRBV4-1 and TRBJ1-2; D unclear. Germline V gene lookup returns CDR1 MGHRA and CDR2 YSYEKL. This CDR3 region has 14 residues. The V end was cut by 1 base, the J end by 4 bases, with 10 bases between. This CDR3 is CASSQGTASYGYTF. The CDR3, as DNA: TGCGCCAGCAGCCAAGGAACAGCGAGCTATGGCTACACCTTC.

The CDR3 nucleotides read TGTGCCAGCCCCCCTAGCGGGGGATACCCAGATACGCAGTATTTT. Protein sequence: CASPPSGGYPDTQYF. The chain links TRBV28 to TRBJ2-3; 10 bases agree with TRBD2. The germline gives CDR1 MDHEN, CDR2 SYDVKM. The CDR3 extends over 15 amino acids. With V trimmed by 8 bases and J by 4 bases, 9 bases remained unmatched.

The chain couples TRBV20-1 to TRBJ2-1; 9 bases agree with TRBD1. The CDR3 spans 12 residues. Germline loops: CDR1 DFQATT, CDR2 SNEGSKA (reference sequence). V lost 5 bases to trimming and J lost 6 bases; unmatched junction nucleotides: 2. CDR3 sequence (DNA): TGCAGTGCTTCGGACAGGGGCAATGAGCAGTTCTTC. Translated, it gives CSASDRGNEQFF.

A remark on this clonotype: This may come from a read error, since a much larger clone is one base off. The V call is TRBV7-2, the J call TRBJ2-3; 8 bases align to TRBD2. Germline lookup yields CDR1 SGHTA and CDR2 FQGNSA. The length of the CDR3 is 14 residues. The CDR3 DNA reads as TGTGCCAGCATGACCAGCGGGAGCACAGATACGCGGTATTTT. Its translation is CASMTSGSTDTRYF.

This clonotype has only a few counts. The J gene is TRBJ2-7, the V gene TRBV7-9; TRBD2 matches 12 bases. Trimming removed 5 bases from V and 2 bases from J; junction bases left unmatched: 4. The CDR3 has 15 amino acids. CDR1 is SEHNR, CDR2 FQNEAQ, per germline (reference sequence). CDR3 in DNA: TGTGCCAGCAGCACTCGACTAGCGGGGGCCTACGAGCAGTACTTC. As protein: CASSTRLAGAYEQYF.

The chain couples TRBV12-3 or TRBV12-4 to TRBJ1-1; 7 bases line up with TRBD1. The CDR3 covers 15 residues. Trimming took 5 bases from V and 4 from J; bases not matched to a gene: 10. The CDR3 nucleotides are TGTGCCAGCAGTCAAATAGGGGGCAGCGGCACTGAAGCTTTCTTT. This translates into CASSQIGGSGTEAFF.

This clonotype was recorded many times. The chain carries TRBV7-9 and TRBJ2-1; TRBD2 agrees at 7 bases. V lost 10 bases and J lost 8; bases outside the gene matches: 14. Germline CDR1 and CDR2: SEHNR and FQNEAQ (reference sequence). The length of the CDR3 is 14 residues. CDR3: CATPFGGGSDEQFF. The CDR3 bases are TGTGCCACCCCATTTGGGGGGGGTAGCGATGAGCAGTTCTTC. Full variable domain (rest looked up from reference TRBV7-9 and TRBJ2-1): DTGVSQNPRHKITKRGQNVTFRCDPISEHNRLYWYRQTLGQGPEFLTYFQNEAQLEKSRLLSDRFSAERPKGSFSTLEIQRTEQGDSAMYLCATPFGGGSDEQFFGPGTRLTVL.

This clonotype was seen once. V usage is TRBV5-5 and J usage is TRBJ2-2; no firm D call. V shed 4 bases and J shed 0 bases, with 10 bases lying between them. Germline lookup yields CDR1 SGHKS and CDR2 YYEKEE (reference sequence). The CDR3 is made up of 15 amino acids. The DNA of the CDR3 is TGTGCCAGCAGCATGGGCCTACCGAACACCGGGGAGCTGTTTTTT. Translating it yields CASSMGLPNTGELFF.

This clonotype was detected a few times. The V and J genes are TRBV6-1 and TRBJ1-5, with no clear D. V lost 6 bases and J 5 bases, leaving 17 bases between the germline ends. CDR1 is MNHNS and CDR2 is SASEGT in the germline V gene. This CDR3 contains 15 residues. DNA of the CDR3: TGTGCCAGCAGGGTCACTCACGGGTTGGATCAGCCCCAGCATTTT. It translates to CASRVTHGLDQPQHF.

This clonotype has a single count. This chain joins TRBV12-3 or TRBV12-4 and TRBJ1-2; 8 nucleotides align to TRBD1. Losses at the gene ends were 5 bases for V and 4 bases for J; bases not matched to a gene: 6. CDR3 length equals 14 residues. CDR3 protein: CASSPRTGTYGYTF. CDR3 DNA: TGTGCCAGCAGTCCCCGGACAGGGACCTATGGCTACACCTTC.

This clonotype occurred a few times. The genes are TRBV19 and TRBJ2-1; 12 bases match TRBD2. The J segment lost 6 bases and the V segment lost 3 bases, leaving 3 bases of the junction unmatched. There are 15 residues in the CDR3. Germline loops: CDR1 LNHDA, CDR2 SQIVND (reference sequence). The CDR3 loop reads CASSMGLAGPNEQFF. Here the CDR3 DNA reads TGTGCCAGTAGTATGGGACTAGCGGGTCCCAATGAGCAGTTCTTC.

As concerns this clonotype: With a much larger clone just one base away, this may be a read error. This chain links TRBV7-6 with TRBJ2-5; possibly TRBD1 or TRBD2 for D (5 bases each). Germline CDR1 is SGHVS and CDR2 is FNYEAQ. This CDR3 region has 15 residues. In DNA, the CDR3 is TGTGCCAGCAGCGTGATGGGGCTAGCCGACGAGAGCCAGTACTTC. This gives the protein CASSVMGLADESQYF. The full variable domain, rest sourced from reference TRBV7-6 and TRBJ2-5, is GAGVSQSPRYKVTKRGQDVALRCDPISGHVSLYWYRQALGQGPEFLTYFNYEAQQDKSGLPNDRFSAERPEGSISTLTIQRTEQRDSAMYRCASSVMGLADESQYFGPGTRLLVL.

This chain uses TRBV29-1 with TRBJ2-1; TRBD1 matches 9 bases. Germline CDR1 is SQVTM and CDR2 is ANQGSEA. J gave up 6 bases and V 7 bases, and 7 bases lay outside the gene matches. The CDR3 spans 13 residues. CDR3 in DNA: TGCAGCGCACCGGGACAGGGAACCAATGAGCAGTTCTTC. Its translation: CSAPGQGTNEQFF.

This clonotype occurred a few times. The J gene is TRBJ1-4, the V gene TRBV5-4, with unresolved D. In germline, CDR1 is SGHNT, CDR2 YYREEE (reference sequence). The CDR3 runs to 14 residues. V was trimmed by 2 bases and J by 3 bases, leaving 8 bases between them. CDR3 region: CASSLKQPNEKLFF. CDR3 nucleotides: TGTGCCAGCAGCTTAAAACAGCCTAATGAAAAACTGTTTTTT.

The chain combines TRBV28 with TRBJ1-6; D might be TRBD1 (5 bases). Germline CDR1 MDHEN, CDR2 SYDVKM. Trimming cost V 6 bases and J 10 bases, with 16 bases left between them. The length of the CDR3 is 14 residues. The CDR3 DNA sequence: TGTGCCAGCAGCTCCCCGGTGGGGCCGTCACCCCTCCACTTT. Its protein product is CASSSPVGPSPLHF.

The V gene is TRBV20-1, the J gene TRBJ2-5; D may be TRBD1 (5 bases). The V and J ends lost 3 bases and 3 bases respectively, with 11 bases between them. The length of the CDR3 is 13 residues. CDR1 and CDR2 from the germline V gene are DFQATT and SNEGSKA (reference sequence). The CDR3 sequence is CSASIGHEETQYF. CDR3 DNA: TGCAGTGCTAGCATTGGACACGAAGAGACCCAGTACTTC.

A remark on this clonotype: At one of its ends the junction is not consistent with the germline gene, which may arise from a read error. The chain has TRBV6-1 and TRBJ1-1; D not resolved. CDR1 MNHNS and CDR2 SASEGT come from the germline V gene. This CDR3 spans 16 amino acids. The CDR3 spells CARSYTSLDENTEAFF. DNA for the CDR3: TGTGCCCGCAGTTACACCTCCCTGGACGAGAACACTGAAGCTTTCTTT.